This TCR beta chain emerged from a study of T cells in Graves' hyperthyroidism and ophthalmopathy. Germline V gene sequence: CDR1 SGHTA, CDR2 FQGNSA. Trimming removed 5 bases from V and 0 bases from J, with 11 bases in between. The CDR3 totals 14 residues. Study conclusions and caveats: In the blood, most expanded thyroid clonotypes above 0.001 appeared as well.

Amplified regions were TCR beta CDR3 sequences from RNA transcripts. The HTBI set primed first-round TCR CDR3 RT-PCR. TCRdb called the multiplex PCR reads again in MiXCR, with one record for every CDR3 protein. The sample lists roughly 200,000 distinct CDR3 sequences, 15% to 20% occurring once. A lack of ophthalmopathy progression within 18 months defined stable Graves' hyperthyroidism. A roughly 10 ml volume of fresh peripheral blood provided the PBMCs. This clonotype has at least ten counts. Its target is unknown. The chain links TRBV7-2 to TRBJ2-7, with D possibly matching TRBD1 (5 bases). This receptor was taken from a man aged 40-49 years with Graves' hyperthyroidism. The sequencing input was blood. CDR3 bases: TGTGCCAGCAGCAACGACAGATTCTCCTACGAGCAGTACTTC. This gives the protein CASSNDRFSYEQYF.